This passage covers 11 T cell receptor beta chains from one sample sequenced in a study of cytomegalovirus exposure and HLA in healthy donors (dated by TCRdb to the late 2010s). Libraries came from the immunoSEQ multiplex PCR assay. For the multiplex PCR, a mixture combining 60 forward primers for TCR Vbeta segments and 13 reverse primers for TCR Jbeta segments was used. Drawn from immuneACCESS, this table holds only the in-frame rearrangements with V and J called that TCRdb kept. Clones are partly lost; checked studies trace under half to an unresolved V gene and leave the rest unexplained. The sample table shows about 200,000 clones, and around 85% are seen once. The ten largest clones take up roughly 1.6% of the sample. Sequenced sample: PBMCs. Source of these receptors: a man over 45 in good health and CMV-seronegative.

The chain uses TRBV7-9 and TRBJ1-4; D is unresolved. Germline V gene lookup returns CDR1 SEHNR and CDR2 FQNEAQ (reference sequence). CDR3 length: 14 residues. Trimming stripped 6 bases from V and 8 bases from J, with 16 bases between. CDR3 sequence reads: CASSRLTRREKLFF. CDR3 sequence (DNA): TGTGCCAGCAGTAGACTTACTAGAAGAGAAAAACTGTTTTTT.

V gene TRBV27 combines with J gene TRBJ2-1, with 7 bases aligning to TRBD2. CDR3 length: 17 amino acids. The germline V gene encodes CDR1 MNHEY and CDR2 SMNVEV (reference sequence). V was pared by 2 bases and J by 0 bases, with 7 bases of the junction left unmatched. The CDR3 DNA follows: TGTGCCAGCAGTTTACGGGGAGGGCGTAGCTCCTACAATGAGCAGTTCTTC. Protein sequence: CASSLRGGRSSYNEQFF.

This chain uses TRBV4-2 with TRBJ2-6; no reliable D call. Trimming left V 0 bases short and J 4 bases short, with 10 bases between. CDR3 size: 16 residues. Per germline, CDR1 LGHNA and CDR2 YNFKEQ. The CDR3 DNA reads TGTGCCAGCAGCCAAGACCTGTTTTTCGGGGCCAACGTCCTGACTTTC. Its protein product is CASSQDLFFGANVLTF.

The table lists this clone with a few counts. V is TRBV18 and J is TRBJ1-3, with D possibly being TRBD1 (6 bases). Trimming shortened V by 5 bases and J by 2 bases, and 16 bases separated the two germline ends. The CDR3 has 16 amino acids. CDR1 and CDR2 (germline): KGHSH, LQKENI. The chain's CDR3 is CASSGGGPLTGNTIYF. CDR3 sequence (DNA): TGTGCCAGCTCAGGGGGCGGACCTTTAACTGGAAACACCATATATTTT.

The rearrangement links TRBV5-1 to TRBJ2-3; TRBD1 matches at 9 bases. Unmatched junction bases numbered 5, after V lost 4 bases and J lost 2 bases. This CDR3 region has 15 residues. Germline CDR1 SGHRS, CDR2 YFSETQ. The CDR3 loop is CASSRTGVITDTQYF. DNA of the CDR3: TGCGCCAGCAGCCGGACAGGGGTTATCACAGATACGCAGTATTTT.

The chain links TRBV9 to TRBJ2-1, with 9 bases identical to TRBD1. The CDR3 loop spans 17 amino acids. The V gene's germline CDR1 is SGDLS and CDR2 YYNGEE. Trimming at V came to 2 bases and at J to 4 bases, leaving 10 bases not matched to a gene. CDR3 bases: TGTGCCAGCAGCGTGGCCCTCCCCGGGACAGGGTACAATGAGCAGTTCTTC. It codes for CASSVALPGTGYNEQFF.

In nucleotides, the CDR3 is TGTGCCAGCAGGGACAGTTCGAACACCGGGGAGCTGTTTTTT. Protein: CASRDSSNTGELFF. The chain employs TRBV11-3 and TRBJ2-2; possible D gene TRBD1, 6 bases. Germline CDR1 SGHNT, CDR2 YENEEA. The CDR3 runs 14 residues. V gave up 6 bases and J gave up 0 bases, with 8 bases separating them. The full variable domain, completed using reference TRBV11-3 and TRBJ2-2, is EAGVVQSPRYKIIEKKQPVAFWCNPISGHNTLYWYLQNLGQGPELLIRYENEEAVDDSQLPKDRFSAERLKGVDSTLKIQPAELGDSAVYLCASRDSSNTGELFFGEGSRLTVL.

This rearrangement joins TRBV28 to TRBJ2-3; perhaps TRBD1 as D (5 bases). The CDR3 is 15 amino acids. Trimming pared 6 bases from V and 6 bases from J, leaving 19 bases between. Germline CDR1 MDHEN, CDR2 SYDVKM. The CDR3 loop is CASSGEAGRWDTQYF. The CDR3 region has the DNA TGTGCCAGCAGCGGAGAGGCAGGGCGTTGGGATACGCAGTATTTT.

This clone was counted only a few times. The V gene is TRBV10-3, the J gene TRBJ2-7; 9 bases are shared with TRBD2. This CDR3 comprises 15 residues. The trim removed 7 bases at V and 1 base at J, leaving 8 bases unmatched. Germline loops: CDR1 ENHRY, CDR2 SYGVKD. CDR3 in DNA: TGTGCCATCACTAGTCTAGCGGGAACATCCTACGAGCAGTACTTC. The encoded protein is CAITSLAGTSYEQYF.

This clone was seen only a few times. The chain recombines TRBV5-4 with TRBJ2-5; tentative D call: TRBD2 (6 bases). The CDR3 is 15 residues long. The germline gives CDR1 SGHNT, CDR2 YYREEE (reference sequence). Trimming took off 0 bases at V and 1 base at J, with 10 bases between the two ends. The CDR3, as DNA: TGTGCCAGCAGCTTGGATGCGGGAACCCAAGAGACCCAGTACTTC. Protein: CASSLDAGTQETQYF.

Turning to this clone: Germline and junction disagree at one end, which may indicate a read error. V is TRBV11-2 and J is TRBJ1-1, with D hard to call. CDR3 size: 17 residues. Germline assignment: CDR1 SGHAT and CDR2 FQNNGV. The CDR3 DNA sequence: TGTGCCAGCAGCTTAGTATCGGTTCGGAGCTTGAAGACTGAAGCTTTCTTT. Amino acids: CASSLVSVRSLKTEAFF.